The 3 T cell receptor beta chains reported below all come from one sample, sequenced in a study of blood T cell repertoires in COVID-19. Clones were sequenced by immunoSEQ multiplex PCR, and TCRdb holds only the in-frame ones, with some missing. The sample lists approximately 300,000 clones, about 83% occurring once. Sequencing was carried out using peripheral blood. Source of these receptors: a woman aged 50 to 60 with acute or convalescent COVID-19.

This sequence joins TRBV7-9 and TRBJ2-1; 14 bases line up with TRBD2. In germline, CDR1 is SEHNR, CDR2 FQNEAQ (reference sequence). Germline trimming cut 3 bases from V and 7 bases from J; bases unmatched to any gene: 8. This CDR3 comprises 17 residues. The DNA of the CDR3 is TGTGCCAGCAGCTTTGCCCAGACTAGCGGGAGGGATAATGAGCAGTTCTTC. Protein: CASSFAQTSGRDNEQFF.

This chain uses TRBV7-8 with TRBJ1-5; 9 positions agree with TRBD1. The V gene's germline CDR1 is SGHVS and CDR2 FQNEAQ. V lost 6 bases, J lost 0 bases, and 12 bases stayed unmatched. The CDR3 has 18 amino acids. CDR3 region: CASRLRDREFYSNQPQHF. CDR3 nucleotide sequence: TGTGCCAGCAGACTTCGGGACAGGGAGTTTTATAGCAATCAGCCCCAGCATTTT.

Worth noting for this clone: Other DNA variants within this sample encode the same CDR3. This chain joins TRBV9 and TRBJ2-2, with a possible D match to TRBD2 (5 bases). The length of the CDR3 is 15 residues. Germline V gene data show CDR1 as SGDLS and CDR2 as YYNGEE. Between the trimmed V and J ends, which lost 0 bases and 1 base, there was a span of 7 bases. CDR3 sequence reads: CASSVGGRNTGELFF. CDR3 DNA: TGTGCCAGCAGCGTAGGTGGGAGGAACACCGGGGAGCTGTTTTTT. Together with reference TRBV9 and TRBJ2-2, the CDR3 gives the full variable domain: DSGVTQTPKHLITATGQRVTLRCSPRSGDLSVYWYQQSLDQGLQFLIQYYNGEERAKGNILERFSAQQFPDLHSELNLSSLELGDSALYFCASSVGGRNTGELFFGEGSRLTVL.